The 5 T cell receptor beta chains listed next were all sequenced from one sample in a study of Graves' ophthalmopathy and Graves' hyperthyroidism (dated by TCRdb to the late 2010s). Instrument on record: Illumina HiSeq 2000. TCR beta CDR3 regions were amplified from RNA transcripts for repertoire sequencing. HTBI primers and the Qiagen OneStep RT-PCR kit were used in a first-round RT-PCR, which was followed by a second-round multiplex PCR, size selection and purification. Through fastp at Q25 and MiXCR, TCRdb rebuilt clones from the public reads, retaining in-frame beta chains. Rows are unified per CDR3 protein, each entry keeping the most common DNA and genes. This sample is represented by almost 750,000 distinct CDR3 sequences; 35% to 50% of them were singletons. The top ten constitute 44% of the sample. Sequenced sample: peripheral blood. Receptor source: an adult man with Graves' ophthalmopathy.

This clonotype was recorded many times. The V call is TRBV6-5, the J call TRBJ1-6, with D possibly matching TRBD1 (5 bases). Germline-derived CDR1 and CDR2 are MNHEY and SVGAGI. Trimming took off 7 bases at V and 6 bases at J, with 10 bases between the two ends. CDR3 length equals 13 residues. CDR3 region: CASKLGPNSPLHF. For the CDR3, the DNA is TGTGCCAGCAAACTGGGGCCTAATTCACCCCTCCACTTT.

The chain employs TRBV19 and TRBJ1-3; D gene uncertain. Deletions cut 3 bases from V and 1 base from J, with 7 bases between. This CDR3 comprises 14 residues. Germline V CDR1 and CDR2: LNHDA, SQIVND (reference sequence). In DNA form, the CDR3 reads TGTGCCAGTAGTATTGTGGGGTCTGGAAACACCATATATTTT. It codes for CASSIVGSGNTIYF.

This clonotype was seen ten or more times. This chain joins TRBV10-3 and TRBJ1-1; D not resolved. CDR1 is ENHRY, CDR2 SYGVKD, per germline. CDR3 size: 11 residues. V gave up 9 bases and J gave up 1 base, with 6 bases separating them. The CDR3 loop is CAIGQNTEAFF. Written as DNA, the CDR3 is TGTGCCATAGGGCAGAACACTGAAGCTTTCTTT.

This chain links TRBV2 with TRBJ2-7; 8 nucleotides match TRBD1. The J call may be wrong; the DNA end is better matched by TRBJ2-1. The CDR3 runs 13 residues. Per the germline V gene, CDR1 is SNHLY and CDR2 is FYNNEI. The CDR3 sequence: CASSDRELDEQFF. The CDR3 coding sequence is TGTGCCAGTTCGGACAGGGAGCTCGATGAGCAGTTCTTC.

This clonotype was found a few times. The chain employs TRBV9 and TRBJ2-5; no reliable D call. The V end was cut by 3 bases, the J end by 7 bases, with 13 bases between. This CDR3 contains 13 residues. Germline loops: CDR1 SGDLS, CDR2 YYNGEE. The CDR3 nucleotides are TGTGCCAGCAGCGAGGCCCCCGAAGGGACCCAGTACTTC. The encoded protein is CASSEAPEGTQYF.